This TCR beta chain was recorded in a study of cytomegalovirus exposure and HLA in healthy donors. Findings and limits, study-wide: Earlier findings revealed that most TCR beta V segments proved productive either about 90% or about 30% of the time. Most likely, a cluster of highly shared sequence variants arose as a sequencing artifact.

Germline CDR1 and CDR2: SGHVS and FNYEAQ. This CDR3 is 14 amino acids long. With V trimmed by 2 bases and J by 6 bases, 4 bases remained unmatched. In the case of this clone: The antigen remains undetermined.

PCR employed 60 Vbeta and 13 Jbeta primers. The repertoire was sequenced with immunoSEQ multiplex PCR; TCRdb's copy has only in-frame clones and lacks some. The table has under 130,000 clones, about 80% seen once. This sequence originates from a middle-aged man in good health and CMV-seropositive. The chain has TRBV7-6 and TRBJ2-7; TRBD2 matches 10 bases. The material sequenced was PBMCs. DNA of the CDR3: TGTGCCAGCAGCTTACAGCTAGCGGGAGCCGAGCAGTACTTC. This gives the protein CASSLQLAGAEQYF. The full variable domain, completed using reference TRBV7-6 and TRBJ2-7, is GAGVSQSPRYKVTKRGQDVALRCDPISGHVSLYWYRQALGQGPEFLTYFNYEAQQDKSGLPNDRFSAERPEGSISTLTIQRTEQRDSAMYRCASSLQLAGAEQYFGPGTRLTVT.